Shown below are 9 T cell receptor beta chains from a single sample sequenced in a study of T-cell memory formation after mild COVID-19 (dated by TCRdb to the early 2020s). Library creation used 5' RACE. The sequencing machine was an Illumina NovaSeq 6000. Through fastp at Q25 and MiXCR, TCRdb rebuilt clones from the public reads, retaining in-frame beta chains. Each CDR3 protein appears once, grouped with its most common genes and DNA. The sample table contains 130,000 to 150,000 distinct CDR3 sequences; only one count was recorded for around 21% of them. The ten largest clones capture over 2% of the sample. The sample taken for sequencing was PBMCs or a T cell subset sorted from them (not recorded which). Every receptor here comes from an adult woman who had mild COVID-19 (a few samples of this study predate the infection). The sample titles of this study are shuffled in the database, so cell type and time point are left out; the donor was told from shared clones.

The table lists this clonotype with a few counts. The chain links TRBV5-1 to TRBJ2-7; 10 bases line up with TRBD1. With V trimmed by 3 bases and J by 6 bases, 12 bases remained unmatched. Germline CDR1 and CDR2: SGHRS and YFSETQ. CDR3 size: 16 residues. CDR3 amino acids: CASSSVPRDRGAEQYF. The CDR3 DNA follows: TGCGCCAGCAGCTCAGTACCCCGGGACAGGGGTGCCGAGCAGTACTTC.

J is TRBJ2-1 and V is TRBV12-3 or TRBV12-4; perhaps D is TRBD1 or TRBD2 (6 bases each). There are 20 residues in the CDR3. V lost 4 bases and J 4 bases, leaving 29 bases between the germline ends. Written as DNA, the CDR3 is TGTGCCAGCAGTTGGCCGACTACTAGTGCGTACGAAGGGGGGTACAATGAGCAGTTCTTC. This sequence encodes CASSWPTTSAYEGGYNEQFF.

This clonotype was observed a handful of times. The chain has TRBV12-3 or TRBV12-4 and TRBJ2-1; 10 nucleotides match TRBD2. CDR3 size: 14 residues. The V and J ends lost 3 bases and 8 bases, in that order; junction bases with no gene match: 4. CDR3: CASSFTSGVYEQFF. CDR3 DNA: TGTGCCAGCAGTTTTACTAGCGGGGTCTATGAGCAGTTCTTC.

This clonotype was observed a handful of times. The J gene is TRBJ1-1, the V gene TRBV18; the D is unclear. Germline loops: CDR1 KGHSH, CDR2 LQKENI. V dropped 0 bases and J dropped 1 base, with 9 bases sitting between them. The CDR3 extends over 15 amino acids. Here the CDR3 reads CASSPPAAGNTEAFF. Here the CDR3 DNA reads TGTGCCAGCTCACCACCGGCGGCCGGGAACACTGAAGCTTTCTTT.

This clonotype was observed a few times. This chain uses TRBV20-1 with TRBJ1-6; D perhaps matches TRBD1 (5 bases). Germline CDR1 reads DFQATT; CDR2 reads SNEGSKA (reference sequence). CDR3 length equals 14 residues. Trimming left V 2 bases short and J 13 bases short, with 18 bases between. The CDR3 nucleotides read TGCAGTGCTAGACCGGGACTCTACGAGGGGCCCCTCCACTTT. It specifies CSARPGLYEGPLHF.

V usage is TRBV20-1 and J usage is TRBJ1-1, with D possibly matching TRBD1 (5 bases). The V and J ends lost 4 bases and 8 bases respectively, with 14 bases between them. Germline V gene data show CDR1 as DFQATT and CDR2 as SNEGSKA (reference sequence). The length of the CDR3 is 12 residues. The chain's CDR3 is CSANRGTGEAFF. In DNA, the CDR3 is TGCAGTGCTAATAGGGGAACTGGAGAAGCTTTCTTT.

There are many counts of this clonotype. The V gene is TRBV6-5, the J gene TRBJ2-1, with 10 bases identical to TRBD2. V shed 6 bases, J shed 7 bases, and the junction held 9 bases outside the gene matches. The CDR3 consists of 15 residues. Per the germline V gene, CDR1 is MNHEY and CDR2 is SVGAGI. This CDR3 is CASSPGLAARNEQFF. The CDR3 region has the DNA TGTGCCAGCAGCCCAGGACTAGCGGCGAGAAATGAGCAGTTCTTC.

This clonotype was recorded a few times. This chain joins TRBV29-1 and TRBJ1-1, with TRBD1 as a possible D gene (5 bases). Germline V CDR1 and CDR2: SQVTM, ANQGSEA. The CDR3 consists of 15 residues. V dropped 6 bases and J dropped 1 base, with 18 bases sitting between them. CDR3 sequence reads: CSVIGRDGGNTEAFF. CDR3 in DNA: TGCAGCGTGATCGGCCGGGACGGGGGGAACACTGAAGCTTTCTTT.

This clonotype was picked up a small number of times. This chain connects TRBV18 to TRBJ1-4; the D gene is possibly TRBD1 (6 bases). CDR3 length: 14 residues. Germline loops: CDR1 KGHSH, CDR2 LQKENI. The V and J ends lost 3 bases and 5 bases respectively, with 10 bases between them. The CDR3 sequence: CASSPGTRNEKLFF. CDR3 DNA sequence: TGTGCCAGCTCACCGGGGACACGAAATGAAAAACTGTTTTTT.